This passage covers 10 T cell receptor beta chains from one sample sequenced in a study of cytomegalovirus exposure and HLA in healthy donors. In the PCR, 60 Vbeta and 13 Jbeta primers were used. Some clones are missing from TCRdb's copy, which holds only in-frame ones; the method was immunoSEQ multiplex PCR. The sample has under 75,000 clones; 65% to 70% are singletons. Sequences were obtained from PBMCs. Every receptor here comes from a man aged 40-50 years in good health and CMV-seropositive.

The DNA for the CDR3 is TGTGCCAGCCAAAAGGGGGGGTACTCTGGAAACACCATATATTTT. This encodes CASQKGGYSGNTIYF. The chain has TRBV6-5 and TRBJ1-3; D possibly corresponds to TRBD1 (6 bases). Germline CDR1 reads MNHEY; CDR2 reads SVGAGI. The length of the CDR3 is 15 residues. V lost 8 bases and J 0 bases, leaving 14 bases between the germline ends.

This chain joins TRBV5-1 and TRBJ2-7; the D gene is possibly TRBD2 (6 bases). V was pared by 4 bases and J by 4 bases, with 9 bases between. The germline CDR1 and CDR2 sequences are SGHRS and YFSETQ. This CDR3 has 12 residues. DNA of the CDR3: TGCGCCAGCAGCGGGACTTTTTACGAGCAGTACTTC. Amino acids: CASSGTFYEQYF.

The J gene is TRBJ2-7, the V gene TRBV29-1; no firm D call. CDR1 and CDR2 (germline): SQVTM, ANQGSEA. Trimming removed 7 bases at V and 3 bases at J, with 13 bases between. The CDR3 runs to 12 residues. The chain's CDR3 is CSAKTNSYEQYF. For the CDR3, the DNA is TGCAGCGCCAAAACAAACAGCTACGAGCAGTACTTC.

The CDR3 loop reads CASSSLQGAGGGELFF. For the CDR3, the DNA is TGTGCCAGCAGCTCTTTACAGGGGGCGGGCGGCGGGGAGCTGTTTTTT. The chain has TRBV5-4 and TRBJ2-2; TRBD1 matches at 9 bases. With 3 bases clipped from V and 7 bases from J, the junction kept 10 bases outside the gene matches. There are 16 residues in the CDR3. CDR1 and CDR2 (germline): SGHNT, YYREEE (reference sequence).

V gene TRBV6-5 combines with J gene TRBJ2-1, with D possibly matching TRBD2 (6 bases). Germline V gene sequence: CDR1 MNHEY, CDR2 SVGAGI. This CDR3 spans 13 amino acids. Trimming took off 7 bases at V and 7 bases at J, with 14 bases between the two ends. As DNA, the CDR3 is TGTGCCAGCAACAAGGGAGGTAGTAATGAGCAGTTCTTC. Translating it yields CASNKGGSNEQFF.

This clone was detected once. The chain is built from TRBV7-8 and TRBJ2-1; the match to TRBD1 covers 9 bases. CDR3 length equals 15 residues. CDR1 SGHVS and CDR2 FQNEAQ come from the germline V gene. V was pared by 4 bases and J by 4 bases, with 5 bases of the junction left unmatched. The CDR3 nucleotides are TGTGCCAGCAGCTCAGACAGGGGGTATTACAATGAGCAGTTCTTC. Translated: CASSSDRGYYNEQFF.

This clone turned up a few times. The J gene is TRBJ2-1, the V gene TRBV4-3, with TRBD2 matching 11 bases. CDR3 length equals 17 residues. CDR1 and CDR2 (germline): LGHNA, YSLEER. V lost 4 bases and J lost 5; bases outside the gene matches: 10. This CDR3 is CASSLTSGGEVDNEQFF. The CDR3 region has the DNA TGCGCCAGCAGCCTAACTAGCGGGGGTGAGGTAGACAATGAGCAGTTCTTC.

The CDR3, as DNA: TGTGCCAGCAGCTCGGGACAGCTTCGTGCAACTAATGAAAAACTGTTTTTT. It encodes CASSSGQLRATNEKLFF. This chain links TRBV7-8 with TRBJ1-4; 7 bases line up with TRBD1. The CDR3 runs 17 residues. CDR1 SGHVS and CDR2 FQNEAQ come from the germline V gene. J gave up 0 bases and V 4 bases, and 8 bases lay outside the gene matches.

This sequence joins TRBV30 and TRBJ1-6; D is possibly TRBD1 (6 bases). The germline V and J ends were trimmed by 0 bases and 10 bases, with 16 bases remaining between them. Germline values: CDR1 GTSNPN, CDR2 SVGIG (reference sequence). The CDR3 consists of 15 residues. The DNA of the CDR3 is TGTGCCTGGAGTGTCCGAATCTCCCAGGGGTCACCCCTCCACTTT. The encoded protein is CAWSVRISQGSPLHF. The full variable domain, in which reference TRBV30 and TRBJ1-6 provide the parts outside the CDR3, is SQTIHQWPATLVQPVGSPLSLECTVEGTSNPNLYWYRQAAGRGLQLLFYSVGIGQISSEVPQNLSASRPQDRQFILSSKKLLLSDSGFYLCAWSVRISQGSPLHFGNGTRLTVT.

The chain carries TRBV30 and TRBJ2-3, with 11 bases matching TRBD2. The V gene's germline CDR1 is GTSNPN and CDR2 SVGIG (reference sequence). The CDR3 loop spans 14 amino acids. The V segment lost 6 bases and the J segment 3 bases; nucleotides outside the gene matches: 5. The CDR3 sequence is CACSGRAGTDTQYF. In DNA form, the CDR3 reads TGTGCCTGTAGCGGGAGGGCTGGAACAGATACGCAGTATTTT.